This T cell receptor beta chain originates from a study of OX40 agonist ivuxolimab in advanced cancers. With regard to the full study: Ivuxolimab, which targeted the costimulatory receptor OX40 (CD134), was an agonistic, fully human IgG2 monoclonal antibody. Intravenous ivuxolimab was administered to patients every 2 weeks at six dose levels: 0.01, 0.1, 0.3, 1.5, 3 and 10 mg/kg. Of the roughly 54 patients in dose escalation, around 19 had hepatocellular carcinoma, some 15 had melanoma, 9 had renal cell carcinoma and 9 had head and neck cancer. The dose-escalation cohort was about 83% male with a mean age of about 60 years, ranging from roughly 20 to 80. Patients were allowed to have had prior anti-PD-1, anti-PD-L1 or anti-CTLA-4 therapy, and around two fifths of the dose-escalation patients had been treated with checkpoint inhibitors. Three dose-escalation patients achieved partial responses, one with hepatocellular carcinoma and two with cutaneous melanoma. The purpose of peripheral TCRbeta sequencing was to test whether ivuxolimab changed TCR sequence diversity and led to clonal T-cell expansion. The monotherapy dose-escalation portion (N ≈ 57 patients) of the phase I ivuxolimab trial is reported in the paper.

This clone was seen once. Its antigen is not yet known. Base qualities are not recorded, but no much larger clone differs from it by a single base. Patients with autoimmune disease history or receiving systemic immunosuppression were excluded from the trial. In every dose cohort, peripheral blood was drawn for TCR sequencing at baseline, cycle 4 day 1, and cycle 7 day 1. The samples were taken from a phase I, first-in-human, multicenter, open-label dose-escalation trial of ivuxolimab. Adults with locally advanced or metastatic melanoma, renal cell carcinoma, hepatocellular carcinoma or head and neck squamous cell carcinoma were enrolled in the trial. CD4+ and CD8+ T cells were sorted separately from peripheral blood before TCR sequencing. Including the terminal cysteine and phenylalanine, the CDR3 comprises 16 residues. Only the CDR3 region is kept as DNA, spanning 48 bases read in frame from base 1. V lost 1 base and J lost 1 base; the stretch between them is 13 bases long. The germline V gene (reference sequence) gives CDR1 as SEHNR and CDR2 as FQNEAQ.

The investigation overall reported the following: Low levels of normalized T-cell clonal expansion were also seen in some nonresponding patients. Antigen specificity was not determined for the clonally expanded peripheral T cells. Partial responders in the 0.1-3.0 mg/kg groups had among the lowest normalized peripheral clonal expansion, especially among CD8+ T cells. At doses from 0.1 to 3.0 mg/kg, clonal expansion was seen in both CD4+ and CD8+ blood T cells between baseline and week 6. On average, CD8+ T cells showed more expanded clones than CD4+ T cells after ivuxolimab.

Genomic DNA was extracted from sorted cells for sequencing of the TCRbeta CDR3 region. The immunoSEQ Assay was used for sequencing of TCRbeta CDR3 regions. TCRdb obtained this table from immuneACCESS and retained in-frame rearrangements with V and J assigned. These tables miss some clones; where compared with another copy, unresolved V genes account for less than half of the shortfall, and the remainder is unexplained. The sample table shows about 82,000 clones, and 86% are seen once. The ten largest clones take up 6% to 8% of the sample. The rearrangement joined TRBV7-9 to TRBJ1-1, with the D segment identity uncertain. The input for sequencing was CD4+ or CD8+ T cells sorted from blood, taken in a trial of the OX40 agonist ivuxolimab. The receptor's source is an adult with an advanced solid tumor such as melanoma, head and neck, liver or kidney cancer. The CDR3 has the sequence CASSLVIGEPNTEAFF. The DNA is TGTGCCAGCAGCTTAGTAATCGGGGAACCGAACACTGAAGCTTTCTTT.